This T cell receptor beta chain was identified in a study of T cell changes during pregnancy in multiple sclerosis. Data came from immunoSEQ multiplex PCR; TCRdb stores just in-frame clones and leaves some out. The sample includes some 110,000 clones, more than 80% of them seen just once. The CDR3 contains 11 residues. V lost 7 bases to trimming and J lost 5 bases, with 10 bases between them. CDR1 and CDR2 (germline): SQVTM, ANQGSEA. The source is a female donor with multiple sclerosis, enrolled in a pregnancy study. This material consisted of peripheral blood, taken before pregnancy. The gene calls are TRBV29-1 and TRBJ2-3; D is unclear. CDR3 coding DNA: TGCAGCGCCTCGGGTTTAGATACGCAGTATTTT. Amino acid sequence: CSASGLDTQYF.